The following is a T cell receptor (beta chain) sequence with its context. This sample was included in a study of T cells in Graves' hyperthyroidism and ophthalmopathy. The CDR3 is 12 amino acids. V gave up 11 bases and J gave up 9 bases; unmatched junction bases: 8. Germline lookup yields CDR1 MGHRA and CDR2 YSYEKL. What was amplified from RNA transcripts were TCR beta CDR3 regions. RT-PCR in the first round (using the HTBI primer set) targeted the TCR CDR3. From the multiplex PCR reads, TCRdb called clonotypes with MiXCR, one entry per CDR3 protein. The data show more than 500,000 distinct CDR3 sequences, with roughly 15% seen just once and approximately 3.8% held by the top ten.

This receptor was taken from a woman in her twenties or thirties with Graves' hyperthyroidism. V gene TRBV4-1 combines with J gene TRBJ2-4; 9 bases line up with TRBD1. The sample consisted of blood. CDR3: CAGSGQGSIQYF. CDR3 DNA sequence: TGCGCCGGCTCCGGACAGGGGAGCATTCAGTACTTC.